This record concerns one T cell receptor beta chain sequence. No antigen is known for it. Its ends do not fully match the called genes, so a read error is possible. From its cysteine to its phenylalanine, the CDR3 spans 12 amino acids. The entry retains the CDR3 DNA only, 36 bases that are in frame from base 1. Taken from the germline V gene (reference sequence), the CDR1 and CDR2 loops are SSHAT and FNYEAQ. The data were obtained in a study of T cells after yellow fever vaccination (dated by TCRdb to about 2019). Describing the broader study: The SMART-Seq v4 Ultra Low Input RNA kit was used to prepare libraries from fractions with low cell numbers. To follow T-cell clones before and after primary and booster YFV17D yellow fever vaccination, bulk TCR alpha and beta repertoires were sequenced over time. The cohort comprised two healthy male donors, one aged 18 to 29 and one aged 30 to 40 years. Blood samples were taken at several timepoints before and after primary and secondary immunization, and bulk PBMC replicates and cell subsets were isolated. What the study reported, not specific to this receptor: A small share of clonotypes occurred in both CD4 and CD8 compartments, likely arising from convergent recombination. After the booster, most clones that had expanded after primary vaccination were detected again (approximately 95% of CD4 and around nine tenths of CD8), suggesting broad maintenance of memory. The secondary T-cell response was found to be weaker but faster than the primary response, with a peak reached on day 5 rather than on day 15. Computational filtering was needed because FACS-sorted repertoires could contain abundant contaminating clonotypes from the bulk population. Because only a couple of donors were included in the study, the extent to which the findings can be generalized is limited.

This specimen's treatment or condition label, interpreted: live attenuated yellow fever vaccine strain. PBMCs were isolated from peripheral blood using a standard Ficoll-Paque protocol. Dynabeads CD4 and CD8 positive selection kits were used to isolate CD4 and CD8 T-cell fractions. TriZol was used to extract RNA from bulk PBMCs, CD4 and CD8 fractions, and dextramer-positive and dextramer-negative fractions. Sequencing instrument: Illumina NovaSeq 6000. TCR cDNA was synthesized by 5'RACE template switching, through which a universal primer site and unique molecular identifiers were introduced. Priming of cDNA synthesis was performed from both the TCR alpha and TCR beta constant segments. Library amplification involved two PCR steps, and the second step added sample barcodes and sequencing adapters. Sequencing of libraries was done on Illumina HiSeq 2500 (2x100 bp) or NovaSeq (2x150 bp). On the authors' methods: MIGEC was used to demultiplex reads and collapse the reads into UMI consensus sequences, and MiXCR was used for V(D)J alignment. Clonotypes responding to the vaccine were identified with edgeR on replicate PBMC samples, with the criteria of FDR below 0.01 and a log2 fold change above 5 up to day 15. CD4 or CD8 identity was assigned to each bulk clonotype according to whether the clonotype was present at higher abundance in the sequenced CD4 repertoire or the sequenced CD8 repertoire. Using fastp trimming at Q25 and MiXCR clonotype assembly, TCRdb reanalyzed the public sequencing data and kept in-frame beta chains. Each record represents a unique CDR3 protein, reported with the most common genes and DNA among its rows. These V and J calls derive from TCRdb rather than the authors' analysis. This sample has some 300,000 distinct CDR3 sequences in its table, and around 10% of those were observed once. Of the sample, around 3.2% falls within the top ten clones.

The TCR was taken from a man between 18 and 29 years old who received the YFV17D yellow fever vaccine. The chain is assembled from TRBV7-7 and TRBJ2-2; perhaps TRBD1 is the D gene, with 5 bases matching. Sequencing used CD4+ T cells sorted from PBMCs, obtained 45 days after the yellow fever booster vaccination. In nucleotide form, the sequence is TGTGCTAGCAGCCGACAGTTCGGGGAGCTGTTTTTT. Its translation reads: CASSRQFGELFF.